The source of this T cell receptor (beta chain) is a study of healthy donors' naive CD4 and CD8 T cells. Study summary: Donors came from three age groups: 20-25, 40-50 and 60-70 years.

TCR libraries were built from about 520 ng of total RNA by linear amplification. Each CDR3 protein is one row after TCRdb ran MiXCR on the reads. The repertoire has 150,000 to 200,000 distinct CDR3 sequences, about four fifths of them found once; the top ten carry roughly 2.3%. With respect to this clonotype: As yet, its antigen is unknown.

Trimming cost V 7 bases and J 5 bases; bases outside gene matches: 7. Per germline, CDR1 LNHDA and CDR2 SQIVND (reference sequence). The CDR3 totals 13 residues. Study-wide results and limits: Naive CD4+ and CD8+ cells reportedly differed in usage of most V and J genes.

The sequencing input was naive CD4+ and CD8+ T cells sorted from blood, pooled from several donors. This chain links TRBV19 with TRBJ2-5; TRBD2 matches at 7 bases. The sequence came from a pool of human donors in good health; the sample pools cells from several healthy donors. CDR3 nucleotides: TGTGCCAGTAAGGGAACTAGCGTTGAGACCCAGTACTTC. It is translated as CASKGTSVETQYF.